Following are 23 T cell receptor beta chains from one sample sequenced in a study of shared clonotypes between healthy human individuals. Clones were sequenced by immunoSEQ multiplex PCR, and TCRdb holds only the in-frame ones, with some missing. The sample comprises more than 1 million clones, about 84% of which are singletons, and 0.4% to 0.55% rests with the top ten. The sample was memory CD4+ T cells from PBMCs. Specified subset: CD45RA-negative fraction. The origin of the receptors is a young man in good health. Some clones in this sample may be carry-over from other donors' samples.

In this sample, this clone turned up many times. The J gene is TRBJ2-3, the V gene TRBV18; 11 nucleotides agree with TRBD1. Germline loops: CDR1 KGHSH, CDR2 LQKENI. J lost 7 bases, V lost 3 bases, and 6 bases had no gene match. The CDR3 runs to 15 residues. The CDR3 bases are TGTGCCAGCTCACCGTCCGGGACAGGGGGGAATACGCAGTATTTT. It codes for CASSPSGTGGNTQYF.

V is TRBV18 and J is TRBJ2-1; tentatively, D is TRBD2 (6 bases). This CDR3 has 15 residues. The V gene lost 1 base and the J gene lost 3 bases, with 10 bases spanning the gap. The germline CDR1 and CDR2 sequences are KGHSH and LQKENI. For the CDR3, the DNA is TGTGCCAGCTCACCACGATTAGCGGACTACAATGAGCAGTTCTTC. Protein: CASSPRLADYNEQFF.

The genes are TRBV28 and TRBJ2-2; a weak D match, TRBD2 (5 bases). There are 17 residues in the CDR3. Germline CDR1 MDHEN, CDR2 SYDVKM. Trimming took 2 bases from V and 4 from J, leaving 17 bases between them. CDR3 sequence: CASSLHGQEVATGELFF. The CDR3 region has the DNA TGTGCCAGCAGTTTACATGGGCAGGAGGTTGCCACCGGGGAGCTGTTTTTT.

This clone came up once. A read error is possible here, since a much larger clone lies one base away. In this CDR3 the conserved last residue, phenylalanine or tryptophan, is missing, so a read error is likely. The chain links TRBV9 to TRBJ2-7; D is unresolved. In germline, CDR1 is SGDLS, CDR2 YYNGEE. With 3 bases removed from V and 5 bases from J, the gap between germline ends came to 9 bases. The CDR3 extends over 12 amino acids. CDR3 loop: CASSAEGHEQYL. CDR3 nucleotide sequence: TGTGCCAGCAGCGCCGAAGGGCACGAGCAGTACCTC.

The chain recombines TRBV7-2 with TRBJ2-5; 7 bases map to TRBD2. The V segment lost 5 bases and the J segment 5 bases; nucleotides outside the gene matches: 11. CDR1 and CDR2 (germline): SGHTA, FQGNSA. The CDR3 covers 15 residues. CDR3 coding DNA: TGTGCCAGCAGCGTCCAGGGATCGCGGGGGGAGACCCAGTACTTC. Translating gives CASSVQGSRGETQYF.

J is TRBJ2-7 and V is TRBV5-4, with TRBD1 identical over 8 bases. The length of the CDR3 is 15 residues. After removal of 4 bases from V and 7 bases from J, the junction contained 13 bases not matched to a gene. CDR1 SGHNT and CDR2 YYREEE come from the germline V gene (reference sequence). The DNA for the CDR3 is TGTGCCAGCAGCCAAACGGGACAGGTAATGAGAGAGCAGTACTTC. It codes for CASSQTGQVMREQYF.

This clone was recorded a few times. V and J are TRBV18 and TRBJ1-2; no definite D call. Per the germline V gene, CDR1 is KGHSH and CDR2 is LQKENI. Between the trimmed V and J ends, which lost 5 bases and 7 bases, there was a span of 20 bases. The CDR3 is made up of 15 amino acids. CDR3 loop: CASSNYLTTEGGYTF. In nucleotides, the CDR3 is TGTGCCAGCTCAAACTACTTAACAACCGAGGGTGGCTACACCTTC.

The chain is built from TRBV2 and TRBJ2-1, with D tentatively TRBD2 (5 bases). In germline, CDR1 is SNHLY, CDR2 FYNNEI. The CDR3 extends over 14 amino acids. With 7 bases removed from V and 7 bases from J, the gap between germline ends came to 17 bases. This CDR3 reads CASNGYARGNEQFF. As DNA, the CDR3 is TGTGCCAGCAATGGGTATGCTCGGGGAAATGAGCAGTTCTTC.

The chain has TRBV7-6 and TRBJ2-3; the D gene is possibly TRBD1 (6 bases). The germline V gene has CDR1 SGHVS and CDR2 FNYEAQ. The CDR3 is 14 amino acids. The V end was cut by 5 bases, the J end by 3 bases, with 12 bases between. The chain's CDR3 is CASSTYRETDTQYF. The DNA of the CDR3 is TGTGCCAGCAGCACCTACAGGGAAACAGATACGCAGTATTTT.

The rearrangement joins TRBV5-1 to TRBJ2-1; D gene uncertain. The V end was cut by 0 bases, the J end by 8 bases, with 15 bases between. Germline V gives CDR1 SGHRS, CDR2 YFSETQ. The CDR3 length is 15 residues. CDR3 loop: CASSLVGTGADEQFF. CDR3 nucleotide sequence: TGCGCCAGCAGCTTGGTTGGTACCGGAGCCGATGAGCAGTTCTTC. Based on the CDR3 plus reference TRBV5-1 and TRBJ2-1, the full variable domain is KAGVTQTPRYLIKTRGQQVTLSCSPISGHRSVSWYQQTPGQGLQFLFEYFSETQRNKGNFPGRFSGRQFSNSRSEMNVSTLELGDSALYLCASSLVGTGADEQFFGPGTRLTVL.

V is TRBV2 and J is TRBJ2-7; D ambiguous. CDR1 is SNHLY and CDR2 is FYNNEI in the germline V gene. The CDR3 extends over 14 amino acids. Trimming took 4 bases from V and 1 from J, leaving 11 bases between them. Here the CDR3 DNA reads TGTGCCAGCAGTGCGGCGTTAGGGTCCTACGAGCAGTACTTC. Translation: CASSAALGSYEQYF.

In the case of this clone: The sample holds other DNA sequences that translate to the same CDR3. V and J are TRBV5-4 and TRBJ2-5; 7 nucleotides align to TRBD1. The germline gives CDR1 SGHNT, CDR2 YYREEE (reference sequence). V dropped 3 bases and J dropped 4; count of bases not matched to a gene: 3. This CDR3 is 13 amino acids long. The CDR3 reads CASSSRTGETQYF. CDR3 DNA sequence: TGTGCCAGCAGCTCAAGGACAGGAGAGACCCAGTACTTC.

The chain employs TRBV2 and TRBJ2-3; TRBD2 matches at 8 bases. The CDR3 has 12 amino acids. V was clipped by 5 bases and J by 10 bases; unmatched bases: 5. Per germline, CDR1 SNHLY and CDR2 FYNNEI. In DNA form, the CDR3 reads TGTGCCAGCAGTACGACTAGCGCGGCGCAGTATTTT. Amino acids: CASSTTSAAQYF.

V and J are TRBV7-3 and TRBJ1-1; no definite D call. The CDR3 runs to 12 residues. V was shortened by 0 bases and J by 10 bases, with 9 bases between the two germline ends. Germline lookup yields CDR1 SGHTA and CDR2 FQGTGA. The CDR3: CASSLTGITAFF. Here the CDR3 DNA reads TGTGCCAGCAGCTTAACGGGGATTACAGCTTTCTTT.

The chain has TRBV27 and TRBJ1-5; D is undetermined. Trimming left V 4 bases short and J 7 bases short, with 11 bases between. The CDR3 is 13 amino acids. Germline V gives CDR1 MNHEY, CDR2 SMNVEV (reference sequence). In DNA, the CDR3 is TGTGCCAGCAGTTCTTACAGATCCCAGCCCCAGCATTTT. It specifies CASSSYRSQPQHF.

This chain links TRBV5-4 with TRBJ2-5; no clear D gene. The V gene's germline CDR1 is SGHNT and CDR2 YYREEE (reference sequence). V was pared by 1 base and J by 3 bases, with 7 bases between. This CDR3 has 13 residues. CDR3 DNA: TGTGCCAGCAGCTTGACCCATAAAGAGACCCAGTACTTC. Amino acids: CASSLTHKETQYF.

The rearrangement joins TRBV29-1 to TRBJ1-1, with D hard to call. Trimming pared 7 bases from V and 2 bases from J, leaving 14 bases between. The CDR3 length is 13 residues. Germline CDR1 reads SQVTM; CDR2 reads ANQGSEA. CDR3 sequence: CSAADWQNTEAFF. As DNA, the CDR3 is TGCAGCGCTGCTGATTGGCAAAACACTGAAGCTTTCTTT.

This chain connects TRBV9 to TRBJ2-3, with 8 bases identical to TRBD1. The germline V gene has CDR1 SGDLS and CDR2 YYNGEE. Germline trimming cut 4 bases from V and 3 bases from J; bases unmatched to any gene: 10. This CDR3 contains 16 residues. The CDR3, as DNA: TGTGCCAGCAGCTCAAAGGGAGGACAGGGAACAGATACGCAGTATTTT. It translates to CASSSKGGQGTDTQYF. The whole variable domain, filled in from reference TRBV9 and TRBJ2-3, reads DSGVTQTPKHLITATGQRVTLRCSPRSGDLSVYWYQQSLDQGLQFLIQYYNGEERAKGNILERFSAQQFPDLHSELNLSSLELGDSALYFCASSSKGGQGTDTQYFGPGTRLTVL.

Of note for this clone: This specimen includes other DNA sequences encoding the same CDR3. J is TRBJ2-7 and V is TRBV20-1; D call uncertain. This CDR3 comprises 11 residues. V was pared by 3 bases and J by 6 bases, with 9 bases between. Germline V gives CDR1 DFQATT, CDR2 SNEGSKA (reference sequence). The CDR3 loop reads CSASRLGEQYF. The CDR3 coding sequence is TGCAGTGCTAGCCGGTTGGGCGAGCAGTACTTC.

The genes are TRBV2 and TRBJ1-1; D might be TRBD1 (6 bases). The germline V gene encodes CDR1 SNHLY and CDR2 FYNNEI. V was pared by 8 bases and J by 5 bases, with 18 bases between. This CDR3 is built from 14 residues. CDR3 loop: CASAGEGGLTEAFF. CDR3 sequence (DNA): TGTGCCAGCGCCGGGGAGGGGGGGCTGACTGAAGCTTTCTTT.

The chain combines TRBV7-2 with TRBJ1-2; D is possibly TRBD1 (5 bases). This CDR3 is 13 amino acids long. Trimming stripped 5 bases from V and 5 bases from J, with 12 bases between. Germline V gene lookup returns CDR1 SGHTA and CDR2 FQGNSA. The DNA of the CDR3 is TGTGCCAGCAGCAGAACAGGAAAATATGGCTACACCTTC. It is translated as CASSRTGKYGYTF. The variable domain in full, with the rest retrieved from reference TRBV7-2 and TRBJ1-2, is GAGVSQSPSNKVTEKGKDVELRCDPISGHTALYWYRQSLGQGLEFLIYFQGNSAPDKSGLPSDRFSAERTGGSVSTLTIQRTQQEDSAVYLCASSRTGKYGYTFGSGTRLTVV.

The chain joins TRBV21-1 to TRBJ2-2; the table's D call TRBD1 went unverified against the DNA. TRBV21-1 is a pseudogene locus. The CDR3 is made up of 16 amino acids. The CDR3 reads CASRITLGQAGGELFF. For the CDR3, the DNA is TGTGCCAGCAGGATTACCCTGGGACAGGCTGGGGGGGAGCTGTTTTTT.

Only a few counts were recorded for this clone. The chain links TRBV2 to TRBJ2-2, with D perhaps TRBD1 or TRBD2 (6 bases each). The CDR3 extends over 12 amino acids. V was cut by 6 bases and J by 7 bases, with 9 bases left in between. Germline assignment: CDR1 SNHLY and CDR2 FYNNEI. CDR3 sequence (DNA): TGTGCCAGCAGGAAGGGGGGCGGGGAGCTGTTTTTT. Protein: CASRKGGGELFF.